The entry below gives a single T cell receptor beta chain sequence along with its context. Its antigen remains unknown. The data originate from a study of Graves' ophthalmopathy and Graves' hyperthyroidism. Study-level results: Sensitivity of roughly 71% and specificity of roughly 78% were achieved by the model that predicted ophthalmopathy progression. Using a 13-signature model, the authors split ophthalmopathy from stable hyperthyroidism, with 85% to 90% sensitivity and about 80% specificity. The majority of expanded thyroid clonotypes above 0.001 frequency also occurred in blood.

The authors amplified TCR beta CDR3 regions from RNA transcripts. Investigators did first-round RT-PCR with HTBI primers, then second-round multiplex PCR. TCRdb called the multiplex PCR reads again in MiXCR, with one record for every CDR3 protein. Of roughly 610,000 distinct CDR3 sequences in the sample, 22% were seen once. This CDR3 has 13 amino acids. J lost 7 bases, V lost 4 bases, and 2 bases had no gene match. The germline gives CDR1 SGHTA, CDR2 FQGTGA. Sequenced: peripheral blood. This TCR was recovered from a woman between 18 and 29 years old with stable Graves' hyperthyroidism. Some clones in this sample may be carry-over from other donors' samples. The rearrangement links TRBV7-3 to TRBJ1-5, with 9 bases aligning to TRBD1. This CDR3 is CASSWDREQPQHF. The DNA of the CDR3 is TGTGCCAGCAGCTGGGACAGGGAACAGCCCCAGCATTTT.